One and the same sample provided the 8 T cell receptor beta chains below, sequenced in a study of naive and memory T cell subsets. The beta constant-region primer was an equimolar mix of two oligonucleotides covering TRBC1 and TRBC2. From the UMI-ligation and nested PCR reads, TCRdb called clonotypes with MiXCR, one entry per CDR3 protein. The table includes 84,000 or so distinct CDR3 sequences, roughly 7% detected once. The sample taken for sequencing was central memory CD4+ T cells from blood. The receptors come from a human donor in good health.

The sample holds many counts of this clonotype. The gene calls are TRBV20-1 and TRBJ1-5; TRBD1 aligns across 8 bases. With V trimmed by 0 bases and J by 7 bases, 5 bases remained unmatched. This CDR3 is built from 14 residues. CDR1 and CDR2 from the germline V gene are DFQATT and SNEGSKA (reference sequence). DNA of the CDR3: TGCAGTGCTAGAGAAGGGACAGGAGGGCAGCCCCAGCATTTT. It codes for CSAREGTGGQPQHF.

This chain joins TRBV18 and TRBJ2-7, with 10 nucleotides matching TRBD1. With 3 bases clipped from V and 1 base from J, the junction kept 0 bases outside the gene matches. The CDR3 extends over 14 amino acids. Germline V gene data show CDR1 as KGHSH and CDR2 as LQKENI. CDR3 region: CASSPGQGSYEQYF. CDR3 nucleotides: TGTGCCAGCTCACCGGGACAGGGGTCCTACGAGCAGTACTTC.

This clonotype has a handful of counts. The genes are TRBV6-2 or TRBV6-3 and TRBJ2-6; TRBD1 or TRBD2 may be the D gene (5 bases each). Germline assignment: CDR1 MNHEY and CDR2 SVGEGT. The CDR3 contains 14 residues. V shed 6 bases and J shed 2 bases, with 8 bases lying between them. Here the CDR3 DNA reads TGTGCCAGCAGCACGGGACCTGGGGCCAACGTCCTGACTTTC. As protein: CASSTGPGANVLTF.

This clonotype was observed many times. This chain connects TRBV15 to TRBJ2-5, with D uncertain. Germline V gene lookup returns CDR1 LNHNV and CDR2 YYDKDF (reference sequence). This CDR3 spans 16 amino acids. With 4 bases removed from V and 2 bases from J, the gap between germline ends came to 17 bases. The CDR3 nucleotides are TGTGCCACCAGCAAGAGTCGACTCCGTGGGCAAGAGACCCAGTACTTC. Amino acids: CATSKSRLRGQETQYF.

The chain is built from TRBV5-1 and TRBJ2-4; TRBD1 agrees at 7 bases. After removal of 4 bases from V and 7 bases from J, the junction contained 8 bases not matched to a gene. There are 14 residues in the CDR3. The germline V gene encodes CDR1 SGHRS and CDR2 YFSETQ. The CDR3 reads CASSPRTGSNIQYF. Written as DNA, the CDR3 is TGCGCCAGCAGCCCCAGGACAGGAAGTAACATTCAGTACTTC. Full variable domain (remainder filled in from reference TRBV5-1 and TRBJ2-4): KAGVTQTPRYLIKTRGQQVTLSCSPISGHRSVSWYQQTPGQGLQFLFEYFSETQRNKGNFPGRFSGRQFSNSRSEMNVSTLELGDSALYLCASSPRTGSNIQYFGAGTRLSVL.

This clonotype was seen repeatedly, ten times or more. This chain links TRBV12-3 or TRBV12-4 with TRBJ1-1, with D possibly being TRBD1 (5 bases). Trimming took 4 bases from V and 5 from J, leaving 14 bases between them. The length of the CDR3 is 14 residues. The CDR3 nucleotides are TGTGCCAGCAGTTCCCGGCAGGGAGGGACTGAAGCTTTCTTT. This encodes CASSSRQGGTEAFF.

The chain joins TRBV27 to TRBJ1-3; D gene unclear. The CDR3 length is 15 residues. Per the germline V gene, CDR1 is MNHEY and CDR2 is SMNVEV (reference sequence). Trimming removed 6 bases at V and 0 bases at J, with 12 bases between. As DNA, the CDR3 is TGTGCCAGCAGAGCAGCGGGGAACTCTGGAAACACCATATATTTT. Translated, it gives CASRAAGNSGNTIYF.

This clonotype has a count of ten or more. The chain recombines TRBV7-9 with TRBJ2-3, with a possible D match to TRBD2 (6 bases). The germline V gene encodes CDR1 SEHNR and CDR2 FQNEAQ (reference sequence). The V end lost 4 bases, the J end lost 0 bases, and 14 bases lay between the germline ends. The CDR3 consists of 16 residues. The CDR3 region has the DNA TGTGCCAGCAGCTCCCACTGGCGGGAAAGCACAGATACGCAGTATTTT. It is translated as CASSSHWRESTDTQYF.